A selection of T cell receptor beta chains follows, all from one sample in a study of cytomegalovirus exposure and HLA in healthy donors. The repertoire was sequenced with immunoSEQ multiplex PCR; TCRdb's copy has only in-frame clones and lacks some. The sample lists more than 200,000 clones, 70% occurring once. The specimen sequenced was PBMCs. All receptors derive from a middle-aged man in good health and CMV-seropositive. Each CDR3 is given with its conserved first and last residue. The order of the fields is clone size, J gene, D gene, V gene, CDR3 length, CDR3 protein, CDR3 DNA. A D gene is named only where the DNA matches it firmly. Part of the rows lack a size; the others show once, few, many or a class for expanded clones.

.	TRBJ1-1	.	TRBV28	13	CASSLTTDTEAFF	TGTGCCAGCAGTTTAACGACAGACACTGAAGCTTTCTTT
.	TRBJ2-3	TRBD1	TRBV29-1	13	CSVPDRGLDTQYF	TGCAGCGTCCCCGACAGGGGGCTAGATACGCAGTATTTT
.	TRBJ1-1	TRBD1	TRBV11-2	14	CASSPDRGYSEAFF	TGTGCCAGCAGCCCGGACAGGGGGTATTCCGAAGCTTTCTTT
.	TRBJ1-1	.	TRBV27	15	CASSFQGRMNTEAFF	TGTGCCAGCAGTTTTCAGGGTCGAATGAACACTGAAGCTTTCTTT
.	TRBJ2-7	.	TRBV6-6	15	CASSYPGQGIHEQYF	TGTGCCAGCAGTTACCCCGGGCAGGGGATCCACGAGCAGTACTTC
few	TRBJ1-6	.	TRBV9	16	CASSAGRGALGSPLHF	TGTGCCAGCAGCGCGGGGCGGGGAGCTTTAGGATCACCCCTCCACTTT
.	TRBJ1-2	TRBD1	TRBV2	16	CASSDPGTGFIYGYTF	TGTGCCAGCAGTGACCCAGGGACAGGGTTTATCTATGGCTACACCTTC
.	TRBJ2-3	TRBD1	TRBV7-9	16	CASSSRRGGGSDTQYF	TGTGCCAGCAGCTCCCGGAGAGGGGGCGGGTCAGATACGCAGTATTTT
.	TRBJ2-5	TRBD1	TRBV18	14	CASSLTGVGETQYF	TGTGCCAGCTCTCTTACAGGGGTTGGAGAGACCCAGTACTTC
.	TRBJ1-2	.	TRBV7-9	13	CASSLGGDYGYTF	TGTGCCAGCAGCTTAGGGGGGGACTATGGCTACACCTTC
few	TRBJ1-4	.	TRBV18	15	CASSPLQGSGEKLFF	TGTGCCAGCTCACCGTTACAGGGATCGGGGGAAAAACTGTTTTTT
few	TRBJ2-3	.	TRBV6-6	15	CASTGDGSRADTQYF	TGTGCCAGCACCGGGGATGGTTCAAGGGCAGATACGCAGTATTTT
.	TRBJ1-3	.	TRBV2	15	CASRMDEGTGNTIYF	TGTGCCAGCAGGATGGATGAGGGTACTGGAAACACCATATATTTT
.	TRBJ1-2	TRBD1	TRBV7-2	18	CASSRRLHQGASNYGYTF	TGTGCCAGCAGCCGGAGGCTGCACCAGGGGGCATCTAACTATGGCTACACCTTC
.	TRBJ1-1	TRBD1	TRBV12-5	15	CASGPEGQGIAEAFF	TGTGCTAGTGGTCCCGAGGGACAGGGGATTGCTGAAGCTTTCTTT
.	TRBJ2-5	TRBD1	TRBV5-6	14	CASSLDRGGETQYF	TGTGCCAGCAGCCTGGACAGGGGGGGAGAGACCCAGTACTTC
.	TRBJ2-3	TRBD2	TRBV6-1	15	CASRGGLGWADTQYF	TGTGCCAGCCGGGGGGGGCTCGGTTGGGCAGATACGCAGTATTTT
few	TRBJ2-7	.	TRBV6-5	14	CASRSPGTSYEQYF	TGTGCCAGCAGATCCCCCGGGACATCCTACGAGCAGTACTTC
.	TRBJ2-1	TRBD1	TRBV27	14	CASSFGQGDNEQFF	TGTGCCAGCAGCTTCGGACAGGGCGACAATGAGCAGTTCTTC
once	TRBJ2-1	TRBD2	TRBV4-2	16	CASSLGGRGGRWEQFF	TGTGCCAGCAGCCTCGGGGGGCGGGGGGGCCGGTGGGAGCAGTTCTTC
.	TRBJ2-7	TRBD2	TRBV5-6	15	CASSLAERGSYEQYF	TGTGCCAGCAGCTTGGCCGAGCGGGGGAGCTACGAGCAGTACTTC
.	TRBJ2-2	.	TRBV6-6	12	CASSYETGELFF	TGTGCCAGCAGTTACGAGACCGGGGAGCTGTTTTTT
.	TRBJ2-7	TRBD1	TRBV15	17	CATSSLLTGTAYYEQYF	TGTGCCACCAGCTCCCTATTGACCGGGACAGCATACTACGAGCAGTACTTC
.	TRBJ1-2	TRBD1	TRBV6-1	14	CASRGTGDNYGYTF	TGTGCCAGCAGGGGGACAGGCGATAACTATGGCTACACCTTC
.	TRBJ2-3	TRBD1	TRBV4-2	17	CASSLSTGQGLTDTQYF	TGTGCCAGCAGCCTTTCGACCGGACAGGGACTCACAGATACGCAGTATTTT
few	TRBJ1-2	.	TRBV28	15	CASSPSGVRNYGYTF	TGTGCCAGCAGTCCCTCCGGGGTTCGGAACTATGGCTACACCTTC
.	TRBJ1-2	.	TRBV6-5	13	CASKVPGTYGYTF	TGTGCCAGCAAGGTACCAGGGACTTATGGCTACACCTTC
.	TRBJ2-5	TRBD2	TRBV5-5	15	CASSKGLAVQETQYF	TGTGCCAGCAGCAAGGGACTAGCGGTCCAAGAGACCCAGTACTTC
few	TRBJ2-7	TRBD1	TRBV7-9	14	CASSSTGGTYEQYF	TGTGCCAGCAGCTCGACAGGGGGCACCTACGAGCAGTACTTC
.	TRBJ2-2	TRBD2	TRBV15	15	CATSPSGGNTGELFF	TGTGCCACCAGCCCCAGCGGGGGGAACACCGGGGAGCTGTTTTTT
.	TRBJ1-2	.	TRBV5-6	15	CASSPGLTGRAGYTF	TGTGCCAGCAGCCCTGGCTTAACAGGGAGGGCTGGCTACACCTTC
few	TRBJ1-3	TRBD1	TRBV9	15	CASSMRQGAGNTIYF	TGTGCCAGCAGCATGAGACAGGGGGCTGGAAACACCATATATTTT
.	TRBJ1-5	.	TRBV10-3	15	CAISETGTDGQPQHF	TGTGCCATCAGTGAAACAGGGACGGATGGTCAGCCCCAGCATTTT
few	TRBJ2-7	.	TRBV6-6	12	CASRKGSYEQYF	TGTGCCAGCCGGAAGGGGTCTTACGAGCAGTACTTC
.	TRBJ1-2	TRBD1	TRBV28	13	CASSSADRDGYTF	TGTGCCAGCAGTTCCGCGGACAGGGATGGCTACACCTTC
.	TRBJ2-5	TRBD1	TRBV6-6	12	CASGTGEREQYF	TGTGCCAGCGGGACAGGGGAGAGGGAGCAGTACTTC
.	TRBJ1-3	.	TRBV28	13	CAGQQGGGNTIYF	TGTGCCGGCCAACAGGGAGGGGGAAACACCATATATTTT
.	TRBJ1-2	TRBD1	TRBV19	15	CASSIVSTGIHGYTF	TGTGCCAGTAGTATAGTTTCGACAGGGATTCATGGCTACACCTTC
.	TRBJ2-7	.	TRBV28	13	CASSLDRAYEQYF	TGTGCCAGCAGTTTAGATCGAGCCTACGAGCAGTACTTC
.	TRBJ1-1	TRBD1	TRBV6-6	15	CASSRTGGENTEAFF	TGTGCCAGCAGTCGGACAGGGGGCGAGAACACTGAAGCTTTCTTT
few	TRBJ2-5	.	TRBV15	16	CATSGEAGAYQETQYF	TGTGCCACCAGCGGGGAAGCGGGTGCGTACCAAGAGACCCAGTACTTC
.	TRBJ2-1	TRBD2	TRBV6-1	13	CASRASGGNEQFF	TGTGCCAGCAGGGCAAGCGGGGGCAATGAGCAGTTCTTC
.	TRBJ1-4	TRBD1	TRBV7-9	16	CASSSTTDRGGEKLFF	TGTGCCAGCAGCTCAACCACGGACAGGGGCGGCGAAAAACTGTTTTTT